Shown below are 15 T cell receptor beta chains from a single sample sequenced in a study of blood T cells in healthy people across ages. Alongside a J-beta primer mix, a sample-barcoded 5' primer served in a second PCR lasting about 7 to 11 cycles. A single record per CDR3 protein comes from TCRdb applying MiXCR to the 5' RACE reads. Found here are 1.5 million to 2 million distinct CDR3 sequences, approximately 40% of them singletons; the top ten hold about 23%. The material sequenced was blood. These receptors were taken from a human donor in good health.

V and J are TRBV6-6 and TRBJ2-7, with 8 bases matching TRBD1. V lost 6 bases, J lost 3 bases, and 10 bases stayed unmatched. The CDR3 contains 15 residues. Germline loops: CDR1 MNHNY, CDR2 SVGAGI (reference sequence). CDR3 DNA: TGTGCCAGCAGCATGCGGACAGGGAGAATCTACGAGCAGTACTTC. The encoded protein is CASSMRTGRIYEQYF.

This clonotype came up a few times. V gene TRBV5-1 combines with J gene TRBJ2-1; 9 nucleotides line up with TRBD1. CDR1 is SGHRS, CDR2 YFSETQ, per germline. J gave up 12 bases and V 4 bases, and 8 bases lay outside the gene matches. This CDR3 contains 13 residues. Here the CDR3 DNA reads TGCGCCAGCAGCGATGGGACAGGGTTCTTGCAGTTCTTC. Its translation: CASSDGTGFLQFF.

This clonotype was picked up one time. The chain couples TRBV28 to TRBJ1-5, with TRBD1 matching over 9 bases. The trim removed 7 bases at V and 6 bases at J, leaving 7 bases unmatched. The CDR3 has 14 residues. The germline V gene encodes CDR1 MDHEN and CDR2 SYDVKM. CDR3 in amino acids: CASTRGTGLQPQHF. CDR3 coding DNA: TGTGCCAGCACCCGGGGGACAGGGCTTCAGCCCCAGCATTTT.

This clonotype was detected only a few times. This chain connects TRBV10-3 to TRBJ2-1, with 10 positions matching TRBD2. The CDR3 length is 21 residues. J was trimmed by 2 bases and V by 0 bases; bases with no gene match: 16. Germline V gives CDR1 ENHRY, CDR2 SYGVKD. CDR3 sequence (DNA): TGTGCCATCAGTGAGTCAAGGGCTAGCGGGGGTCCCACGACCGCCTACAATGAGCAGTTCTTC. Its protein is CAISESRASGGPTTAYNEQFF.

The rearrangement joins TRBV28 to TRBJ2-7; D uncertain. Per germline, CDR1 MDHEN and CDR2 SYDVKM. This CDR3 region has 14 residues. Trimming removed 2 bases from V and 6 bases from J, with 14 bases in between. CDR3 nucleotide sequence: TGTGCCAGCAGTTTAAGTTTCGGGTTTGTCGAGCAGTACTTC. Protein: CASSLSFGFVEQYF.

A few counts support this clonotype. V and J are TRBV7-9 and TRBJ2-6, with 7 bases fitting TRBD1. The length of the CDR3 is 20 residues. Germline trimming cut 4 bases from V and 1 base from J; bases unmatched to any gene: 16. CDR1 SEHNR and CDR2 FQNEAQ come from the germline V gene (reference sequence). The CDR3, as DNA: TGTGCCAGCAGCTCCCCCCTTGAGACAGGGCGATCGTCTGGGGCCAACGTCCTGACTTTC. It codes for CASSSPLETGRSSGANVLTF.

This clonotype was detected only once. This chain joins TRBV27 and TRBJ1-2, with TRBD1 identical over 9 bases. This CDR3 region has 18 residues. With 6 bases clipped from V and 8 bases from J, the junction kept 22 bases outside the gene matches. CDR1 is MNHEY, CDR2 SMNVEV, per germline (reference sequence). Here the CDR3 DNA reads TGTGCCAGCAGCCCCATGGGACAGGGATTAAATAACATAGAGGGCTACACCTTC. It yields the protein CASSPMGQGLNNIEGYTF.

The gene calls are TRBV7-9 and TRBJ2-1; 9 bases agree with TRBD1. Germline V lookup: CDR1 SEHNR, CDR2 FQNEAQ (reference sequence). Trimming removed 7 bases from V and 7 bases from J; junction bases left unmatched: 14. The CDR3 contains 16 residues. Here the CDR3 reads CASTLTRDRETNEQFF. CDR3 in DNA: TGTGCCAGCACTTTAACCCGGGACAGGGAAACGAATGAGCAGTTCTTC.

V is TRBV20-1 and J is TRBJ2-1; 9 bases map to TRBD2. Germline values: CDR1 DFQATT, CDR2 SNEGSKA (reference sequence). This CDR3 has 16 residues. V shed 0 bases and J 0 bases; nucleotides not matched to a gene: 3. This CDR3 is CSARDLAGSSYNEQFF. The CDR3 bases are TGCAGTGCTAGAGATCTAGCGGGGAGCTCCTACAATGAGCAGTTCTTC.

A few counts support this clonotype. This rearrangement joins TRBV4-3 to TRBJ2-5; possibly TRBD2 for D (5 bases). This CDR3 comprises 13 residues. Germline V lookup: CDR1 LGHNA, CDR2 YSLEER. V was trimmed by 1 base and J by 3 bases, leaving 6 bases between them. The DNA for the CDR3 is TGCGCCAGCAGCCAAGCACTAGAAGAGACCCAGTACTTC. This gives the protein CASSQALEETQYF.

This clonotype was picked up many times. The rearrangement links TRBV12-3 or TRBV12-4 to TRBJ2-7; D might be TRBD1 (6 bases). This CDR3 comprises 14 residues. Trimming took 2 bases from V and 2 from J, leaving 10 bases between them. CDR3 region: CASSLRTVPYEQYF. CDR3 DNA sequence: TGTGCCAGCAGTTTAAGGACAGTCCCCTACGAGCAGTACTTC.

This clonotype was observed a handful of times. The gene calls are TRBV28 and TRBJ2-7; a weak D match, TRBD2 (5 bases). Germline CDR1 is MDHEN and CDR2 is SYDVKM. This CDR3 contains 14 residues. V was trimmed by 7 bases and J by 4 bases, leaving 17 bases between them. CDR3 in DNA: TGTGCCAGCAAAAGCGGTCCTTCCTTTTACGAGCAGTACTTC. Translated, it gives CASKSGPSFYEQYF.

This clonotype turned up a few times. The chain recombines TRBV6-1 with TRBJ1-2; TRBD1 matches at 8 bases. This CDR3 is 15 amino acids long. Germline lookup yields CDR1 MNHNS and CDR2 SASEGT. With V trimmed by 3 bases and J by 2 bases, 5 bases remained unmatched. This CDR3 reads CASSDGQGANYGYTF. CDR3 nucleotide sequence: TGTGCCAGCAGTGATGGACAGGGCGCGAACTATGGCTACACCTTC.

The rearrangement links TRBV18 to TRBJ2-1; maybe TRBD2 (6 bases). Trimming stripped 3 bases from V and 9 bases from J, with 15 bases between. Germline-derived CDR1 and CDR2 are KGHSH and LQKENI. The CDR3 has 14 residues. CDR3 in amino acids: CASSPSGGVSEQFF. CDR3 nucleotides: TGTGCCAGCTCACCCTCTGGCGGGGTGAGTGAGCAGTTCTTC. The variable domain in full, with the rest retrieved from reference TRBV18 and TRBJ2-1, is NAGVMQNPRHLVRRRGQEARLRCSPMKGHSHVYWYRQLPEEGLKFMVYLQKENIIDESGMPKERFSAEFPKEGPSILRIQQVVRGDSAAYFCASSPSGGVSEQFFGPGTRLTVL.

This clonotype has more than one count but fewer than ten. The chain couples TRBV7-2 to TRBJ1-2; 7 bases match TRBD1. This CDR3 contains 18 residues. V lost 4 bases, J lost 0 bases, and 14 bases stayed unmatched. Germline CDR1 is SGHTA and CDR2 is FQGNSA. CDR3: CASSSEDLGTVANYGYTF. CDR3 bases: TGTGCCAGCAGCTCCGAGGATCTAGGGACAGTTGCTAACTATGGCTACACCTTC.